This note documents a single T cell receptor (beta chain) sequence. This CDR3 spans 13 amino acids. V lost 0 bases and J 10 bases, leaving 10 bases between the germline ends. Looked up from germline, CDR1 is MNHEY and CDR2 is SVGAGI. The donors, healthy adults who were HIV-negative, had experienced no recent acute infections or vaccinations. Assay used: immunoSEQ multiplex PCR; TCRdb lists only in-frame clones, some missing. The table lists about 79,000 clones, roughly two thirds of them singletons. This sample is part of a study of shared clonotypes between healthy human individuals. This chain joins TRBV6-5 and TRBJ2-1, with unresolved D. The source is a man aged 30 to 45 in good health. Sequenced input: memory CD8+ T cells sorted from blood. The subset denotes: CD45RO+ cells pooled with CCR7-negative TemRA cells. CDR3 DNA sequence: TGTGCCAGCAGTTACTCGAGAGGATCCGAGCAGTTCTTC. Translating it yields CASSYSRGSEQFF.